This T cell receptor beta chain was sequenced in a study of cytomegalovirus exposure and HLA in healthy donors. Trimming left V 2 bases short and J 6 bases short, with 11 bases between. The CDR3 is made up of 13 amino acids. Germline values: CDR1 SGHDT, CDR2 YYEEEE. Both 60 Vbeta primers and 13 Jbeta primers went into the PCR. Produced via immunoSEQ multiplex PCR; TCRdb's table is partial and in-frame only. Counted here are some 170,000 clones, around 70% occurring once; the ten biggest clones make up 4.5% to 5%. The rearrangement links TRBV5-6 to TRBJ1-1, with a weak D call TRBD1 (5 bases). Sequenced input: PBMCs. The sequence was collected from a man younger than 30 in good health and CMV-seropositive. The chain's CDR3 is CASSLKGLSEAFF. The CDR3 DNA reads TGTGCCAGCAGCTTAAAGGGGTTGTCTGAAGCTTTCTTT.